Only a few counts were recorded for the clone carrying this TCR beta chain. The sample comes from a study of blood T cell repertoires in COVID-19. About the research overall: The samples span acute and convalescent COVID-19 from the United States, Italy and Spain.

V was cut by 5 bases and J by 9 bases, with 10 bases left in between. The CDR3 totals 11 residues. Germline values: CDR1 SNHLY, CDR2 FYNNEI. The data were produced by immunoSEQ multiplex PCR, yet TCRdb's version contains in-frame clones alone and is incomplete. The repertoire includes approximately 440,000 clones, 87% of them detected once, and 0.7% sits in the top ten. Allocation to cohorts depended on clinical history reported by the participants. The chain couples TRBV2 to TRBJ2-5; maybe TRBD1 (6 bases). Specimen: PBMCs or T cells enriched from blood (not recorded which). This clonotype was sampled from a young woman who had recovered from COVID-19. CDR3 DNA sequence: TGTGCCAGCAGTATGAACAGGGCCCAGTACTTC. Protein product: CASSMNRAQYF.